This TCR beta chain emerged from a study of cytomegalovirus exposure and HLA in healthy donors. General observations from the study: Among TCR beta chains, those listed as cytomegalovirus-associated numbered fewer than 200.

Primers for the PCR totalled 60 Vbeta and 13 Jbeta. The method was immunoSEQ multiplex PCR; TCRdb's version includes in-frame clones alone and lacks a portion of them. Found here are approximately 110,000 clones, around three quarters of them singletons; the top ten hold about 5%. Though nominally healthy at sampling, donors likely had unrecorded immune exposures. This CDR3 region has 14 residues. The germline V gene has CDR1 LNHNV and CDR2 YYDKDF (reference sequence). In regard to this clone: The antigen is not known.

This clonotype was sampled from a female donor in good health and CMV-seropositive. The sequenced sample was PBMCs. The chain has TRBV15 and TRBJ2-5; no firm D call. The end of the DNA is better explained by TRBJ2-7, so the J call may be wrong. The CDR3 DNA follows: TGTGCCACCAGCACCCACAGAAGTATGGGCGAGCAGTACTTC. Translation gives CATSTHRSMGEQYF.